The 24 T cell receptor beta chains presented below share a single source sample, sequenced in a study of tumor-infiltrating lymphocytes in primary liver carcinoma (dated 2017 in TCRdb). The sequencer listed for this sample is Illumina HiSeq 2500. Using a constant-region primer and ProtoScript II reverse transcriptase, TCRbeta-specific cDNA was reverse-transcribed from around 520 ng total RNA. Construction of the TCRbeta libraries relied on three nested rounds of multiplex PCR, following a slightly modified ARM-PCR procedure. Each of the first two PCR rounds ran for nine to eleven cycles and used multiplex TRBV1-TRBV30 forward primers together with a Cbeta reverse primer. The public reads were quality trimmed at Q25 with fastp and then assembled into clones with MiXCR by TCRdb, keeping productive beta chains. Each CDR3 protein appears once, grouped with its most common genes and DNA. The sample table records 310,000 or so distinct CDR3 sequences; about three fifths of these occur just once. Together, the top ten hold 15% to 20% of the sample.

Blood RNA was extracted from unsorted whole blood with TRIzol reagent; germline DNA came from the DNeasy Blood & Tissue kit. What was sequenced was peripheral blood. These receptors originate from a woman in her 30s with primary liver carcinoma and hepatitis B virus infection.

A note on this clonotype: It may be a read error: a sequence one base away is much more abundant. This chain connects TRBV12-3 or TRBV12-4 to TRBJ2-4, with D tentatively TRBD1 (6 bases). This CDR3 is built from 14 residues. V lost 5 bases and J 9 bases, leaving 17 bases between the germline ends. CDR3: CASSLRRDIIIQYF. The CDR3 DNA follows: TGTGCCAGCAGTCTACGCCGGGACATCATCATTCAGTACTTC.

This clonotype was detected a few times. V gene TRBV4-3 combines with J gene TRBJ2-3, with no clear D. Trimming cost V 7 bases and J 4 bases, with 12 bases left between them. Per the germline V gene, CDR1 is LGHNA and CDR2 is YSLEER. CDR3 size: 13 residues. CDR3: CASNPRSADTQYF. CDR3 DNA sequence: TGCGCCAGCAACCCCAGATCGGCAGATACGCAGTATTTT.

The V call is TRBV11-1, the J call TRBJ2-7, with D perhaps matching TRBD2 (5 bases). V dropped 2 bases and J dropped 6 bases, with 14 bases sitting between them. The CDR3 is 14 residues long. The germline gives CDR1 SGHAT, CDR2 FQDESV (reference sequence). CDR3 in DNA: TGTGCCAGCAGCTTAACCGGGAACCAACGCGAGCAGTACTTC. Its protein product is CASSLTGNQREQYF. Full variable domain (missing parts from reference TRBV11-1 and TRBJ2-7): EAEVAQSPRYKITEKSQAVAFWCDPISGHATLYWYRQILGQGPELLVQFQDESVVDDSQLPKDRFSAERLKGVDSTLKIQPAELGDSAMYLCASSLTGNQREQYFGPGTRLTVT.

In this sample, this clonotype turned up a few times. It is likely a read error, because the conserved phenylalanine at the end of the CDR3 is missing. This chain connects TRBV5-6 to TRBJ1-1; D may be TRBD1 (6 bases). The V end lost 1 base, the J end lost 4 bases, and 14 bases lay between the germline ends. Germline V gene data show CDR1 as SGHDT and CDR2 as YYEEEE. The CDR3 totals 15 residues. DNA of the CDR3: TGTGCCAGCAGCTTGAGGGGGGGTAGTGGCACTGAAGCTTTCTAT. This translates into CASSLRGGSGTEAFY.

In the case of this clonotype: This clone may be a read error of a much larger clone one base away. This chain joins TRBV4-3 and TRBJ2-3; no reliable D call. Germline CDR1 is LGHNA and CDR2 is YSLEER. The CDR3 runs 12 residues. CDR3 coding DNA: TGCGCCAGCAGCCAAGTCCCAGATACGCGGTATTTT. Protein product: CASSQVPDTRYF.

The V and J genes are TRBV6-4 and TRBJ2-3, with D possibly being TRBD1 (6 bases). Trimming took off 11 bases at V and 5 bases at J, with 17 bases between the two ends. Germline CDR1 and CDR2: MRHNA and SNTAGT. The CDR3 is 13 amino acids. The CDR3 bases are TGTGCCCGCTCACAGGGTATTAAAGATACGCAGTATTTT. Its protein is CARSQGIKDTQYF.

This chain connects TRBV11-2 to TRBJ2-3; D not resolved. Germline CDR1 and CDR2: SGHAT and FQNNGV. The CDR3 has 12 amino acids. CDR3 in amino acids: CVRSFSSGTQYF. The CDR3 region has the DNA TGTGTCAGGAGCTTCTCCTCGGGTACGCAGTATTTT.

Many counts were recorded for this clonotype. The chain links TRBV11-2 to TRBJ2-7; the match to TRBD2 covers 10 bases. V lost 1 base to trimming and J lost 6 bases; unmatched junction nucleotides: 6. Germline V gene data show CDR1 as SGHAT and CDR2 as FQNNGV. The CDR3 has 15 amino acids. The CDR3 DNA reads TGTGCCAGCAGCTTAGGGCTAGCGGGAGTTCCCGAGCAGTACTTC. Protein sequence: CASSLGLAGVPEQYF.

V and J are TRBV6-2 or TRBV6-3 and TRBJ2-6; possible D gene TRBD1, 6 bases. The CDR3 loop spans 16 amino acids. V was pared by 4 bases and J by 0 bases, with 10 bases between. In germline, CDR1 is MNHEY, CDR2 SVGEGT. CDR3 in DNA: TGTGCCAGCAGTTCAACAGGGATCTCTGGGGCCAACGTCCTGACTTTC. It yields the protein CASSSTGISGANVLTF.

The V call is TRBV10-1, the J call TRBJ2-3; 7 positions match TRBD2. V was pared by 10 bases and J by 2 bases, with 12 bases of the junction left unmatched. Germline loops: CDR1 WNHNN, CDR2 SYGVQD (reference sequence). The CDR3 runs 15 residues. The CDR3 loop is CAIRTRKGNTDTQYF. CDR3 nucleotide sequence: TGCGCCATCAGGACTAGAAAAGGGAACACAGATACGCAGTATTTT.

This clonotype was observed a few times. A read error may be the cause here, since a much bigger clone is one base away. This chain links TRBV11-1 with TRBJ2-3; the D gene is possibly TRBD2 (6 bases). The V gene's germline CDR1 is SGHAT and CDR2 FQDESV (reference sequence). The CDR3 is 15 residues long. CDR3 residues: CTSTRDFTSTDTQYF. CDR3 nucleotides: TGTACCAGCACCCGGGACTTCACTAGCACAGATACGCAGTATTTT.

The rearrangement links TRBV6-1 to TRBJ1-2; tentatively, D is TRBD1 (5 bases). CDR1 and CDR2 from the germline V gene are MNHNS and SASEGT. The V end lost 0 bases, the J end lost 3 bases, and 14 bases lay between the germline ends. The CDR3 spans 16 residues. The CDR3: CASSEARWSGDYGYTF. CDR3 coding DNA: TGTGCCAGCAGTGAAGCTAGATGGTCGGGGGACTATGGCTACACCTTC.

This clonotype came up a few times. The J gene is TRBJ2-5, the V gene TRBV5-4; 11 bases align to TRBD2. Germline V CDR1 and CDR2: SGHNT, YYREEE (reference sequence). Trimming took 0 bases from V and 4 from J; bases not matched to a gene: 17. This CDR3 region has 20 residues. The CDR3 here is CASSLGLIAGGPSLGETQYF. The DNA of the CDR3 is TGTGCCAGCAGCTTGGGTTTAATAGCGGGAGGGCCCTCGTTGGGAGAGACCCAGTACTTC.

The sample holds a few counts of this clonotype. The V call is TRBV24-1, the J call TRBJ2-2, with D perhaps matching TRBD2 (5 bases). The germline V gene encodes CDR1 KGHDR and CDR2 SFDVKD. There are 16 residues in the CDR3. The V end was cut by 0 bases, the J end by 6 bases, with 13 bases between. The CDR3 loop is CATSDLGRAGPGELFF. The CDR3 region has the DNA TGTGCCACCAGTGATTTGGGGCGGGCAGGTCCCGGGGAGCTGTTTTTT.

Notes on this clonotype: Its ends do not fully match the called genes, so a read error is possible. This rearrangement joins TRBV6-2 or TRBV6-3 to TRBJ2-1, with D perhaps matching TRBD2 (6 bases). CDR1 and CDR2 from the germline V gene are MNHEY and SVGEGT. The CDR3 loop spans 18 amino acids. The CDR3 bases are TGTACCAGCAGTTACTCGATTGAGGACTATTTCTCCTACAATGAGCAGTTCTTC. Translated, it gives CTSSYSIEDYFSYNEQFF.

This clonotype showed up just a few times. V gene TRBV29-1 combines with J gene TRBJ2-3; 8 bases agree with TRBD1. The CDR3 totals 13 residues. Germline V lookup: CDR1 SQVTM, CDR2 ANQGSEA. The trim removed 6 bases at V and 4 bases at J, leaving 6 bases unmatched. CDR3 sequence: CSVGQGWADTQYF. CDR3 nucleotide sequence: TGCAGCGTAGGACAGGGATGGGCAGATACGCAGTATTTT.

The gene calls are TRBV12-3 or TRBV12-4 and TRBJ1-2; 7 bases fit TRBD1. The V and J ends lost 3 bases and 0 bases, in that order; junction bases with no gene match: 1. This CDR3 is 14 amino acids long. DNA of the CDR3: TGTGCCAGCAGTTTGACAGGGTCTAACTATGGCTACACCTTC. Protein product: CASSLTGSNYGYTF.

The chain is built from TRBV5-1 and TRBJ2-3, with a weak D call TRBD2 (5 bases). The V gene lost 0 bases and the J gene lost 2 bases, with 7 bases spanning the gap. Germline V gene data show CDR1 as SGHRS and CDR2 as YFSETQ. This CDR3 region has 14 residues. The DNA of the CDR3 is TGCGCCAGCAGCTTGGAGGGAGTCACAGATACGCAGTATTTT. The encoded protein is CASSLEGVTDTQYF.

On this clonotype: One base away lies a much larger clone, so this may be a sequencing read error. The chain combines TRBV7-9 with TRBJ2-7, with 8 positions matching TRBD1. This CDR3 has 15 amino acids. The ends lost 5 bases at V and 3 bases at J; junction bases unmatched: 9. The germline V gene has CDR1 SEHNR and CDR2 FQNEAQ (reference sequence). The CDR3 is CASSPHGQGVYEQYF. The CDR3 nucleotides are TGTGCCAGCAGCCCTCACGGACAGGGTGTCTACGAGCAGTACTTC.

Worth noting for this clonotype: The germline gene is not matched at one end of the junction; a read error may be the cause. This chain connects TRBV12-3 or TRBV12-4 to TRBJ2-3; possible D gene TRBD2, 5 bases. The CDR3 loop spans 14 amino acids. CDR3 sequence: CTSSLLGATDTQYF. The CDR3 bases are TGTACCAGCAGTTTATTGGGAGCCACAGATACGCAGTATTTT.

This clonotype has ten or more counts. The chain is built from TRBV29-1 and TRBJ2-5; D gene uncertain. The CDR3 has 11 amino acids. V was clipped by 4 bases and J by 3 bases, with 6 bases between them. Germline V gene sequence: CDR1 SQVTM, CDR2 ANQGSEA. The CDR3 here is CSVGEKETQYF. As DNA, the CDR3 is TGCAGCGTTGGAGAAAAAGAGACCCAGTACTTC. Complete variable domain (other parts from reference TRBV29-1 and TRBJ2-5): SAVISQKPSRDICQRGTSLTIQCQVDSQVTMMFWYRQQPGQSLTLIATANQGSEATYESGFVIDKFPISRPNLTFSTLTVSNMSPEDSSIYLCSVGEKETQYFGPGTRLLVL.

About this clonotype: Here the CDR3 omits its conserved ending phenylalanine or tryptophan, so a read error is the likely source. V and J are TRBV11-2 and TRBJ2-7, with 14 bases that match TRBD2. Germline-derived CDR1 and CDR2 are SGHAT and FQNNGV. The junction had 6 bases not matched to a gene; V was cut back by 4 bases and J by 4 bases. The CDR3 runs to 16 residues. The chain's CDR3 is CASSYARLAGGYEQYL. Here the CDR3 DNA reads TGTGCCAGCAGCTACGCCCGACTAGCGGGAGGGTACGAGCAGTACCTC.

V is TRBV28 and J is TRBJ1-1, with a weak D call TRBD1 (6 bases). V was trimmed by 5 bases and J by 1 base, leaving 14 bases between them. The CDR3 spans 15 residues. Germline V gene lookup returns CDR1 MDHEN and CDR2 SYDVKM. The CDR3 reads CASSPSTGANTEAFF. Written as DNA, the CDR3 is TGTGCCAGCAGTCCATCGACAGGTGCGAACACTGAAGCTTTCTTT.

This rearrangement joins TRBV7-9 to TRBJ2-2, with TRBD2 identical over 11 bases. The CDR3 sequence is 16 residues long. V lost 3 bases, J lost 1 base, and 1 base stayed unmatched. From germline, CDR1 is SEHNR and CDR2 FQNEAQ (reference sequence). CDR3: CASSFTSGRNTGELFF. Here the CDR3 DNA reads TGTGCCAGCAGCTTTACTAGCGGGAGGAACACCGGGGAGCTGTTTTTT.